Listed below are T cell receptor beta chains from one sample, sequenced in a study of blood T cell repertoires in COVID-19. TCRdb's table, derived via immunoSEQ multiplex PCR, lists solely in-frame clones and lacks some. This table has over 300,000 clones, about 85% appearing once. The sequencing input was PBMCs or T cells enriched from blood (not recorded which). The receptors shown here come from a woman aged 25 to 39 who had recovered from COVID-19. The CDR3 runs from the conserved cysteine through the conserved F or W. A D gene is named only where the DNA matches it firmly. Clone size appears in some rows only: once, few, many, or a class for an expanded clone.

D gene: .; CDR3 length: 14; clone size: .; V gene: TRBV9; J gene: TRBJ1-5; CDR3 DNA: TGTGCCAGCAGCGTAGGCGGGGGTGTGGCGCCCCAGCATTTT; CDR3 protein: CASSVGGGVAPQHF
D gene: .; CDR3 length: 13; clone size: .; V gene: TRBV6-5; J gene: TRBJ2-2; CDR3 DNA: TGTGCCAGCAGCCCCTCTTCCACCGGGGAGCTGTTTTTT; CDR3 protein: CASSPSSTGELFF
D gene: TRBD2; CDR3 length: 15; clone size: .; V gene: TRBV6-2/TRBV6-3; J gene: TRBJ2-5; CDR3 DNA: TGTGCCAGCAGCCTCGGACTAGCAAGCCAAGAGACCCAGTACTTC; CDR3 protein: CASSLGLASQETQYF
D gene: .; CDR3 length: 14; clone size: .; V gene: TRBV5-1; J gene: TRBJ2-7; CDR3 DNA: TGCGCCAGCAGCGGAACCGGGAGTACCTACGAGCAGTACTTC; CDR3 protein: CASSGTGSTYEQYF
D gene: TRBD1; CDR3 length: 17; clone size: .; V gene: TRBV18; J gene: TRBJ1-1; CDR3 DNA: TGTGCCAGCTCACCTCGGAGGGACAGGGGGCTGGGCACTGAAGCTTTCTTT; CDR3 protein: CASSPRRDRGLGTEAFF
D gene: TRBD2; CDR3 length: 15; clone size: .; V gene: TRBV6-5; J gene: TRBJ2-5; CDR3 DNA: TGTGCCAGCAGTTATTTAGGCGGGGGACAAGAGACCCAGTACTTC; CDR3 protein: CASSYLGGGQETQYF
D gene: .; CDR3 length: 13; clone size: .; V gene: TRBV5-1; J gene: TRBJ1-2; CDR3 DNA: TGCGCCAGCAGCTTGGAAGGGGACTATGGCTACACCTTC; CDR3 protein: CASSLEGDYGYTF
D gene: TRBD1; CDR3 length: 14; clone size: few; V gene: TRBV6-5; J gene: TRBJ1-5; CDR3 DNA: TGTGCCAGCAGCAAGGACAGGGACCGGGCGCCCCAGCATTTT; CDR3 protein: CASSKDRDRAPQHF
D gene: .; CDR3 length: 13; clone size: .; V gene: TRBV6-2/TRBV6-3; J gene: TRBJ1-6; CDR3 DNA: TGTGCCAGCAGTCCGCCGGACACCCACCAGCTCCACTTT; CDR3 protein: CASSPPDTHQLHF
D gene: .; CDR3 length: 16; clone size: .; V gene: TRBV5-1; J gene: TRBJ2-4; CDR3 DNA: TGCGCCAGCAGCCATAGGACTACGGGAGAGTTAGACATTCAGTACTTC; CDR3 protein: CASSHRTTGELDIQYF
D gene: TRBD1; CDR3 length: 14; clone size: .; V gene: TRBV5-1; J gene: TRBJ2-5; CDR3 DNA: TGCGCCAGCAGCTCGCAGGGGGTTGGGGAGACCCAGTACTTC; CDR3 protein: CASSSQGVGETQYF
D gene: .; CDR3 length: 13; clone size: .; V gene: TRBV30; J gene: TRBJ1-2; CDR3 DNA: TGTGCCTGGACTCCCGGGGGGGTGTGGGGCTACACCTTC; CDR3 protein: CAWTPGGVWGYTF
D gene: TRBD1; CDR3 length: 15; clone size: .; V gene: TRBV6-5; J gene: TRBJ1-1; CDR3 DNA: TGTGCCAGCAGAGACAGGGGACGGCGAAACACTGAAGCTTTCTTT; CDR3 protein: CASRDRGRRNTEAFF
D gene: .; CDR3 length: 14; clone size: .; V gene: TRBV27; J gene: TRBJ1-2; CDR3 DNA: TGTGCCAGCAGCTCTCTGAGTTCCTATGGTGGCTACACCTTC; CDR3 protein: CASSSLSSYGGYTF
D gene: .; CDR3 length: 13; clone size: few; V gene: TRBV7-6; J gene: TRBJ1-2; CDR3 DNA: TGTGCCAGCAGCTCGGACAGCACCTATGGCTACACCTTC; CDR3 protein: CASSSDSTYGYTF
D gene: TRBD1; CDR3 length: 15; clone size: .; V gene: TRBV19; J gene: TRBJ1-5; CDR3 DNA: TGTGCCAGTAGTATGGGGACAGGGAGGGATCAGCCCCAGCATTTT; CDR3 protein: CASSMGTGRDQPQHF
D gene: .; CDR3 length: 15; clone size: .; V gene: TRBV30; J gene: TRBJ1-1; CDR3 DNA: TGTGCCTGGGGGGGAGGGAAAATTATGAACACTGAAGCTTTCTTT; CDR3 protein: CAWGGGKIMNTEAFF
D gene: TRBD1; CDR3 length: 18; clone size: .; V gene: TRBV9; J gene: TRBJ1-4; CDR3 DNA: TGTGCCAGCAGCTCGAGACAGGGACCCCCGGCAACTAATGAAAAACTGTTTTTT; CDR3 protein: CASSSRQGPPATNEKLFF
D gene: TRBD1; CDR3 length: 17; clone size: .; V gene: TRBV4-3; J gene: TRBJ2-1; CDR3 DNA: TGCGCCAGCAGCCAAGATAGAGGACAGGGGCGCTACAATGAGCAGTTCTTC; CDR3 protein: CASSQDRGQGRYNEQFF
D gene: .; CDR3 length: 15; clone size: .; V gene: TRBV30; J gene: TRBJ1-4; CDR3 DNA: TGTGCCTGGGCTCACCTTGGCCCCCTTAATGAAAAACTGTTTTTT; CDR3 protein: CAWAHLGPLNEKLFF
D gene: TRBD1; CDR3 length: 15; clone size: .; V gene: TRBV18; J gene: TRBJ1-4; CDR3 DNA: TGTGCCAGCTCACCACCTGGACAGGGTGGCGGAAAACTGTTTTTT; CDR3 protein: CASSPPGQGGGKLFF
D gene: .; CDR3 length: 16; clone size: .; V gene: TRBV27; J gene: TRBJ2-7; CDR3 DNA: TGTGCCAGCAGCAGTGGCGGACAGCCAGGAACCTACGAGCAGTACTTC; CDR3 protein: CASSSGGQPGTYEQYF
D gene: .; CDR3 length: 16; clone size: once; V gene: TRBV10-3; J gene: TRBJ1-6; CDR3 DNA: TGTGCCATCAGTGAGTCTCGGGGGGCTGGAGGTTCACCCCTCCACTTT; CDR3 protein: CAISESRGAGGSPLHF
D gene: .; CDR3 length: 13; clone size: .; V gene: TRBV6-6; J gene: TRBJ1-5; CDR3 DNA: TGTGCCAGCAGTTACGAGGTTAATCAGCCCCAGCATTTT; CDR3 protein: CASSYEVNQPQHF
D gene: .; CDR3 length: 12; clone size: .; V gene: TRBV30; J gene: TRBJ1-2; CDR3 DNA: TGTGCCTGGACCGACGGGGGGCATGGCTACACCTTC; CDR3 protein: CAWTDGGHGYTF
D gene: .; CDR3 length: 14; clone size: few; V gene: TRBV6-5; J gene: TRBJ1-4; CDR3 DNA: TGTGCCAGCACCTCGGGACTGCTTAATGAAAAACTGTTTTTT; CDR3 protein: CASTSGLLNEKLFF
D gene: TRBD1; CDR3 length: 13; clone size: .; V gene: TRBV5-1; J gene: TRBJ1-2; CDR3 DNA: TGCGCCAGCAGCGTCGGGACAGATCATGGCTACACCTTC; CDR3 protein: CASSVGTDHGYTF
D gene: .; CDR3 length: 16; clone size: .; V gene: TRBV10-3; J gene: TRBJ1-6; CDR3 DNA: TGTGCCATCAGTGCCGGGGGGGGTCCGATGGACTCACCCCTCCACTTT; CDR3 protein: CAISAGGGPMDSPLHF
D gene: .; CDR3 length: 19; clone size: .; V gene: TRBV11-2; J gene: TRBJ1-2; CDR3 DNA: TGTGCCAGCAGCCCTAAAATAGGCAGACTCGGGTCGAGAAACTATGGCTACACCTTC; CDR3 protein: CASSPKIGRLGSRNYGYTF
D gene: .; CDR3 length: 15; clone size: .; V gene: TRBV30; J gene: TRBJ1-6; CDR3 DNA: TGTGCCTGGAGAGTAATGGCCGCTGTAAATTCACCCCTCCACTTT; CDR3 protein: CAWRVMAAVNSPLHF
D gene: .; CDR3 length: 16; clone size: once; V gene: TRBV5-4; J gene: TRBJ2-6; CDR3 DNA: TGTGCCAGCAGCCCACTCGCCCTCTCTGGGGCCAACGTCCTGACTTTC; CDR3 protein: CASSPLALSGANVLTF
D gene: TRBD1; CDR3 length: 15; clone size: .; V gene: TRBV7-3; J gene: TRBJ1-6; CDR3 DNA: TGTGCCAGCAGCTTAAGTGGGACAGGGTATTCACCCCTCCACTTT; CDR3 protein: CASSLSGTGYSPLHF
D gene: TRBD1; CDR3 length: 15; clone size: .; V gene: TRBV7-9; J gene: TRBJ1-1; CDR3 DNA: TGTGCCAGCAGCCCAGACAGGGGCGGGTACACTGAAGCTTTCTTT; CDR3 protein: CASSPDRGGYTEAFF
D gene: .; CDR3 length: 12; clone size: .; V gene: TRBV10-3; J gene: TRBJ1-2; CDR3 DNA: TGTGCCATCAGCCCCGCGGGAGATGGCTACACCTTC; CDR3 protein: CAISPAGDGYTF
D gene: .; CDR3 length: 14; clone size: once; V gene: TRBV10-3; J gene: TRBJ1-3; CDR3 DNA: TGTGCCATGAACCCGGGAGGCTCTGGAAACACCATATATTTT; CDR3 protein: CAMNPGGSGNTIYF
D gene: .; CDR3 length: 13; clone size: .; V gene: TRBV7-2; J gene: TRBJ1-2; CDR3 DNA: TGTGCCAGCAGTCCGACAGTTAACTATGGCTACACCTTC; CDR3 protein: CASSPTVNYGYTF
D gene: .; CDR3 length: 13; clone size: .; V gene: TRBV10-1; J gene: TRBJ2-2; CDR3 DNA: TGCGCCACGCGCCCCCGTGGCACCGGGGAGCTGTTTTTT; CDR3 protein: CATRPRGTGELFF
D gene: .; CDR3 length: 14; clone size: .; V gene: TRBV5-1; J gene: TRBJ2-5; CDR3 DNA: TGCGCCAGCAGCTTCAAGGGGGTGGGAGAGACCCAGTACTTC; CDR3 protein: CASSFKGVGETQYF